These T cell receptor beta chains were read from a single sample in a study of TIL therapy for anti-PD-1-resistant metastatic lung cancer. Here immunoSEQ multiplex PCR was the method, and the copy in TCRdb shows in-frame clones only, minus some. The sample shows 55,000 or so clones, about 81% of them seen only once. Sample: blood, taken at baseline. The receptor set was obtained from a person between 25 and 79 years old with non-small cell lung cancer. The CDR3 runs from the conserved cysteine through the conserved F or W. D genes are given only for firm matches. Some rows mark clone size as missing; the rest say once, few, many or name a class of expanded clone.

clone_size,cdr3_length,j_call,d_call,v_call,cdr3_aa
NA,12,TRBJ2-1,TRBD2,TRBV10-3,CAISERAGVEFF
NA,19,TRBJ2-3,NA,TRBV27,CASSLFVGISRDTRDTQYF
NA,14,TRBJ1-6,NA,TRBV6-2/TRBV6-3,CASSPGLLGSPLHF
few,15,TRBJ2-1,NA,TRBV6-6,CASSYSMTSYNEQFF
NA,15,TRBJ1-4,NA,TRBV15,CATSTRGVLNEKLFF
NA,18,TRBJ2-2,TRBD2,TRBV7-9,CASSLRLAGGVNTGELFF
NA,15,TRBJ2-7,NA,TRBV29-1,CSVSLTAWVPYEQYF
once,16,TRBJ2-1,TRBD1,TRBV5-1,CASSVAGTGTYNEQFF
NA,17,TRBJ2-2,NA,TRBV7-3,CASSPRMATSGTGELFF
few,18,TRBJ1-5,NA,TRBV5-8,CASSLLRTRGYSNQPQHF
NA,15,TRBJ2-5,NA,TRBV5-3,CARSLAVRGRETQYF
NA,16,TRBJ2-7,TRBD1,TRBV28,CASSHTTTGGSYEQYF
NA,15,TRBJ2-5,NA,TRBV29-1,CSVEPRQVIQETQYF
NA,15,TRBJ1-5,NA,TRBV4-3,CASSELAHSNQPQHF
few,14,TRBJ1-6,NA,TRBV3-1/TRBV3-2,CASSQDWESSPLHF
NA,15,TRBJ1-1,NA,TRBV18,CASSPLEVPNTEAFF
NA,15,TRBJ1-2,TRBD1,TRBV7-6,CASSLDEGARYGYTF
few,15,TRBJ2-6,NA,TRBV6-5,CASSYSLSGANVLTF
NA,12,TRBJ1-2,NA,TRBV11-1,CASSLGHNRYTF
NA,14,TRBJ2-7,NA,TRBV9,CASSPRIAPYEQYF
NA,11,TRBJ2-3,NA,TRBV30,CAWSSTDTQYF
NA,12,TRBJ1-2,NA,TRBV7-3,CASTPREDGYTF
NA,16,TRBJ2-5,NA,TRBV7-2,CASSLGVPRAPATQYF
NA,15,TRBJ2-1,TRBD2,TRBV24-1,CATSSRTSGGNEQFF
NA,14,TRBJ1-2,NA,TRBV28,CASSLLRDIYGYTF
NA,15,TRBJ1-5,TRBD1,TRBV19,CASSIARDRGQPQHF
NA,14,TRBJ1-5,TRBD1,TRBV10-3,CAISGTVEDQPQHF
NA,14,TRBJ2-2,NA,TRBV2,CASTVDRNTGELFF
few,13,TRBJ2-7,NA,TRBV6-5,CASTMNPSYEQYF
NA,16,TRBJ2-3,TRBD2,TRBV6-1,CASSGRLAGTTDTQYF
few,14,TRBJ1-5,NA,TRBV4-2,CASSQDDGNQPQHF
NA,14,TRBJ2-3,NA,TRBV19,CASRNLQLTDTQYF
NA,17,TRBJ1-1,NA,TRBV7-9,CASSLTMVQGRHTEAFF